The 22 T cell receptor beta chains below come from one sample, sequenced in a study of regulatory and conventional T cells in RAG deficiency. Sequencing was performed with immunoSEQ multiplex PCR; in TCRdb, only in-frame clones are kept and a portion is missing. This table holds 6,500 to 7,000 clones, almost 85% found once. These data were likewise used in another study, on regulatory T cells. This second study notes: The PCR used 52 TRBV and 13 TRBJ primers.

Material: CD8+ T cells sorted from blood. The receptors originated from a human donor in good health.

This sequence joins TRBV6-5 and TRBJ1-1; TRBD1 is a possible D gene (5 bases). Trimming removed 6 bases at V and 0 bases at J, with 11 bases between. This CDR3 has 14 amino acids. Germline V CDR1 and CDR2: MNHEY, SVGAGI. The CDR3 reads CASSTTAMNTEAFF. The CDR3 region has the DNA TGTGCCAGCAGCACGACAGCTATGAACACTGAAGCTTTCTTT.

The J gene is TRBJ2-1, the V gene TRBV4-1, with 8 bases lining up with TRBD2. The CDR3 spans 15 residues. Germline-derived CDR1 and CDR2 are MGHRA and YSYEKL. The ends lost 0 bases at V and 4 bases at J; junction bases unmatched: 2. In DNA, the CDR3 is TGCGCCAGCAGCCAAGAGAGCGGGGGTTACAATGAGCAGTTCTTC. Amino acids: CASSQESGGYNEQFF.

The chain joins TRBV9 to TRBJ2-3, with 8 bases lining up with TRBD2. There are 15 residues in the CDR3. Germline CDR1 and CDR2: SGDLS and YYNGEE. Losses at the gene ends were 0 bases for V and 4 bases for J; bases not matched to a gene: 4. DNA of the CDR3: TGTGCCAGCAGCGTAGTCAGCGGGGGTTCAGATACGCAGTATTTT. This gives the protein CASSVVSGGSDTQYF. Full variable domain (rest looked up from reference TRBV9 and TRBJ2-3): DSGVTQTPKHLITATGQRVTLRCSPRSGDLSVYWYQQSLDQGLQFLIQYYNGEERAKGNILERFSAQQFPDLHSELNLSSLELGDSALYFCASSVVSGGSDTQYFGPGTRLTVL.

This clone was found a few times. The chain couples TRBV19 to TRBJ1-5, with D unclear. CDR1 LNHDA and CDR2 SQIVND come from the germline V gene (reference sequence). This CDR3 contains 13 residues. V was cut by 7 bases and J by 2 bases, with 9 bases left in between. This CDR3 reads CASTLGGNQPQHF. The CDR3, as DNA: TGTGCCAGTACCCTTGGGGGCAATCAGCCCCAGCATTTT. Complete variable domain (other parts from reference TRBV19 and TRBJ1-5): DGGITQSPKYLFRKEGQNVTLSCEQNLNHDAMYWYRQDPGQGLRLIYYSQIVNDFQKGDIAEGYSVSREKKESFPLTVTSAQKNPTAFYLCASTLGGNQPQHFGDGTRLSIL.

The rearrangement uses TRBV9 and TRBJ2-3; tentatively, D is TRBD1 (6 bases). The CDR3 covers 13 residues. The V and J ends lost 6 bases and 3 bases respectively, with 11 bases between them. The V gene's germline CDR1 is SGDLS and CDR2 YYNGEE. The DNA of the CDR3 is TGTGCCAGCACAAGGGGGTGGACAGATACGCAGTATTTT. Translation gives CASTRGWTDTQYF.

The chain recombines TRBV9 with TRBJ2-6, with D unresolved. V lost 7 bases and J 4 bases, leaving 9 bases between the germline ends. The CDR3 extends over 13 amino acids. Looked up from germline, CDR1 is SGDLS and CDR2 is YYNGEE. The CDR3 DNA reads TGTGCCAGCCACGAAGGCGGGGCCAACGTCCTGACTTTC. Residues: CASHEGGANVLTF. Combining the CDR3 with reference TRBV9 and TRBJ2-6 gives the whole variable domain DSGVTQTPKHLITATGQRVTLRCSPRSGDLSVYWYQQSLDQGLQFLIQYYNGEERAKGNILERFSAQQFPDLHSELNLSSLELGDSALYFCASHEGGANVLTFGAGSRLTVL.

The V and J genes are TRBV9 and TRBJ1-2; D call uncertain. The CDR3 sequence is 15 residues long. CDR1 is SGDLS and CDR2 is YYNGEE in the germline V gene. Trimming left V 0 bases short and J 5 bases short, with 14 bases between. Written as DNA, the CDR3 is TGTGCCAGCAGCGTAGTTAGTGGGAGTACGTATGGCTACACCTTC. This codes for CASSVVSGSTYGYTF.

V and J are TRBV4-1 and TRBJ1-2, with TRBD1 matching over 8 bases. This CDR3 has 15 amino acids. Trimming cost V 3 bases and J 5 bases; bases outside gene matches: 8. CDR1 and CDR2 from the germline V gene are MGHRA and YSYEKL. Here the CDR3 DNA reads TGCGCCAGCAGCCATTCCATGACAGGGGCGTATGGCTACACCTTC. It specifies CASSHSMTGAYGYTF.

The chain combines TRBV6-1 with TRBJ1-3; D remains unclear. Germline lookup yields CDR1 MNHNS and CDR2 SASEGT. V was trimmed by 1 base and J by 0 bases, leaving 10 bases between them. The length of the CDR3 is 16 residues. The CDR3 DNA reads as TGTGCCAGCAGTGAAGGACTGGTCCTCTCTGGAAACACCATATATTTT. This sequence encodes CASSEGLVLSGNTIYF.

The chain joins TRBV5-1 to TRBJ2-1; 14 bases are shared with TRBD2. V was clipped by 2 bases and J by 4 bases; unmatched bases: 14. The CDR3 has 20 residues. Germline CDR1 reads SGHRS; CDR2 reads YFSETQ. CDR3 region: CASSFNPGTSGGPSYNEQFF. The CDR3 bases are TGCGCCAGCAGCTTCAACCCCGGGACTAGCGGGGGCCCTTCATACAATGAGCAGTTCTTC.

This clone qualifies as medium-sized. V usage is TRBV6-5 and J usage is TRBJ2-2, with 7 bases identical to TRBD1. The V gene's germline CDR1 is MNHEY and CDR2 SVGAGI. V trimming: 6 bases; J trimming: 4 bases; junction bases outside the gene matches: 8. This CDR3 has 15 residues. The DNA of the CDR3 is TGTGCCAGCAGACCCGGGACAGACAGCACCGGGGAGCTGTTTTTT. Its translation: CASRPGTDSTGELFF.

The genes are TRBV4-1 and TRBJ2-7; D might be TRBD1 (5 bases). The CDR3 is 14 residues long. V was clipped by 1 base and J by 0 bases, with 7 bases between them. CDR1 and CDR2 from the germline V gene are MGHRA and YSYEKL. CDR3 amino acids: CASSQGQFSYEQYF. CDR3 DNA sequence: TGCGCCAGCAGCCAAGGACAGTTCTCCTACGAGCAGTACTTC.

V usage is TRBV10-3 and J usage is TRBJ2-5, with 7 bases fitting TRBD2. CDR1 and CDR2 (germline): ENHRY, SYGVKD. The CDR3 contains 14 residues. The V and J ends lost 3 bases and 4 bases, in that order; junction bases with no gene match: 5. CDR3 region: CAISETGGGETQYF. As DNA, the CDR3 is TGTGCCATCAGTGAAACCGGCGGGGGAGAGACCCAGTACTTC.

The V and J genes are TRBV9 and TRBJ2-5; 7 nucleotides line up with TRBD2. The CDR3 consists of 14 residues. With V trimmed by 1 base and J by 5 bases, 5 bases remained unmatched. Germline V gives CDR1 SGDLS, CDR2 YYNGEE. CDR3 sequence reads: CASSVWGGEETQYF. The CDR3, as DNA: TGTGCCAGCAGCGTATGGGGAGGGGAGGAGACCCAGTACTTC.

V and J are TRBV4-1 and TRBJ1-2; 9 nucleotides align to TRBD1. The germline V gene has CDR1 MGHRA and CDR2 YSYEKL. V gave up 1 base and J gave up 2 bases; unmatched junction bases: 11. This CDR3 has 18 residues. The CDR3 protein is CASSQGAPRDRVNYGYTF. The CDR3 nucleotides read TGCGCCAGCAGCCAAGGAGCACCCCGGGACAGGGTCAACTATGGCTACACCTTC.

The chain is built from TRBV19 and TRBJ2-1; D unclear. The CDR3 loop spans 14 amino acids. The ends were cut back, 8 bases at V and 8 bases at J, with 19 bases in the middle. The V gene's germline CDR1 is LNHDA and CDR2 SQIVND (reference sequence). The CDR3 protein is CASQRVGISDEQFF. CDR3 coding DNA: TGTGCCAGTCAGAGAGTAGGGATCAGTGATGAGCAGTTCTTC.

The genes are TRBV5-4 and TRBJ1-4; D is unclear. The V gene lost 0 bases and the J gene lost 3 bases, with 6 bases spanning the gap. This CDR3 region has 14 residues. Looked up from germline, CDR1 is SGHNT and CDR2 is YYREEE (reference sequence). CDR3 nucleotides: TGTGCCAGCAGCTTGGGGGCAGCTAATGAAAAACTGTTTTTT. Its translation is CASSLGAANEKLFF.

The rearrangement uses TRBV27 and TRBJ2-7, with D perhaps matching TRBD2 (5 bases). Trimming took 3 bases from V and 2 from J, leaving 11 bases between them. There are 14 residues in the CDR3. The germline gives CDR1 MNHEY, CDR2 SMNVEV (reference sequence). The CDR3 spells CASSFSSAAYEQYF. CDR3 bases: TGTGCCAGCAGTTTTTCCTCAGCGGCCTACGAGCAGTACTTC.

The chain couples TRBV13 to TRBJ1-1; tentative D call: TRBD1 (6 bases). Germline loops: CDR1 PRHDT, CDR2 FYEKMQ (reference sequence). V was trimmed by 8 bases and J by 1 base, leaving 8 bases between them. The CDR3 sequence is 12 residues long. The CDR3 DNA reads as TGTGCCAGCGCGGGGGCGAACACTGAAGCTTTCTTT. This encodes CASAGANTEAFF.

The rearrangement links TRBV27 to TRBJ1-2, with 10 bases fitting TRBD1. Unmatched junction bases numbered 13, after V lost 3 bases and J lost 0 bases. This CDR3 is 19 amino acids long. The germline gives CDR1 MNHEY, CDR2 SMNVEV (reference sequence). The DNA of the CDR3 is TGTGCCAGCAGTTTGACTTCCGGGACAGGGGCCTTAGCTAACTATGGCTACACCTTC. This sequence encodes CASSLTSGTGALANYGYTF.

The chain recombines TRBV2 with TRBJ2-7, with 7 bases identical to TRBD1. With V trimmed by 5 bases and J by 3 bases, 7 bases remained unmatched. This CDR3 comprises 14 residues. Germline loops: CDR1 SNHLY, CDR2 FYNNEI. The CDR3 coding sequence is TGTGCCAGCAGTTCTACGGACAGGATCTACGAGCAGTACTTC. Residues: CASSSTDRIYEQYF.

This chain uses TRBV19 with TRBJ1-1, with D possibly TRBD1 on 6 matching bases. This CDR3 is 18 amino acids long. Germline values: CDR1 LNHDA, CDR2 SQIVND (reference sequence). Trimming removed 3 bases at V and 4 bases at J, with 24 bases between. The CDR3 loop is CASSIWAGVLALGTEAFF. As DNA, the CDR3 is TGTGCCAGTAGTATTTGGGCAGGGGTATTGGCTCTCGGCACTGAAGCTTTCTTT. Full variable domain (outside the CDR3, taken from reference TRBV19 and TRBJ1-1): DGGITQSPKYLFRKEGQNVTLSCEQNLNHDAMYWYRQDPGQGLRLIYYSQIVNDFQKGDIAEGYSVSREKKESFPLTVTSAQKNPTAFYLCASSIWAGVLALGTEAFFGQGTRLTVV.